The 23 T cell receptor beta chains below all came from one sample that was sequenced in a study of T cell changes during pregnancy in multiple sclerosis. Assay used: immunoSEQ multiplex PCR; TCRdb lists only in-frame clones, some missing. The repertoire holds roughly 46,000 clones, roughly 92% seen once, with around 2% in the top ten. This sample comprised peripheral blood, obtained in the third trimester of pregnancy. These receptors were collected from a female donor with multiple sclerosis, enrolled in a pregnancy study.

This clone came up a few times. V and J are TRBV4-3 and TRBJ1-3; a weak D match, TRBD1 (5 bases). Deletions cut 4 bases from V and 4 bases from J, with 11 bases between. The CDR3 has 14 residues. CDR1 is LGHNA and CDR2 is YSLEER in the germline V gene. Written as DNA, the CDR3 is TGCGCCAGCAGCCCCCAGGGTGCAGGAAACACCATATATTTT. Translated, it gives CASSPQGAGNTIYF.

The chain has TRBV5-6 and TRBJ2-5; 7 bases map to TRBD2. Germline V lookup: CDR1 SGHDT, CDR2 YYEEEE. The CDR3 is 14 residues long. The junction had 7 bases not matched to a gene; V was cut back by 6 bases and J by 2 bases. The CDR3 reads CASTGGSLQETQYF. The CDR3 DNA is TGTGCCAGCACCGGGGGGTCCCTTCAAGAGACCCAGTACTTC.

J is TRBJ2-2 and V is TRBV7-6; TRBD2 matches at 8 bases. Germline loops: CDR1 SGHVS, CDR2 FNYEAQ. V lost 4 bases to trimming and J lost 4 bases; unmatched junction nucleotides: 5. CDR3 length equals 15 residues. The CDR3 DNA reads TGTGCCAGCAGCTCAAGCGGGAGTCGCACCGGGGAGCTGTTTTTT. The encoded protein is CASSSSGSRTGELFF.

This chain connects TRBV7-2 to TRBJ2-1; D is ambiguous. V shed 6 bases and J shed 9 bases, with 9 bases lying between them. Germline values: CDR1 SGHTA, CDR2 FQGNSA. This CDR3 contains 11 residues. CDR3 sequence (DNA): TGTGCCAGCAGTCTTTACGGTGAGCAGTTCTTC. It codes for CASSLYGEQFF. The whole variable domain, remainder taken from reference TRBV7-2 and TRBJ2-1, is GAGVSQSPSNKVTEKGKDVELRCDPISGHTALYWYRQSLGQGLEFLIYFQGNSAPDKSGLPSDRFSAERTGGSVSTLTIQRTQQEDSAVYLCASSLYGEQFFGPGTRLTVL.

This chain connects TRBV14 to TRBJ2-1, with a weak D call TRBD2 (6 bases). This CDR3 comprises 15 residues. V was cut by 5 bases and J by 2 bases, with 13 bases left in between. The germline V gene encodes CDR1 SGHDN and CDR2 FVKESK. CDR3 protein: CASSNIADPYNEQFF. The CDR3 nucleotides are TGTGCCAGCAGCAACATAGCGGACCCCTACAATGAGCAGTTCTTC.

The chain joins TRBV5-1 to TRBJ2-5; 10 bases agree with TRBD1. The better agreement between TRBJ2-7 and the DNA end casts doubt on the J call. CDR1 is SGHRS and CDR2 is YFSETQ in the germline V gene. The CDR3 contains 16 residues. The CDR3 here is CASSRTGTGDHLEQYF. The CDR3, as DNA: TGCGCCAGCAGCAGAACCGGGACAGGGGACCACCTCGAGCAGTACTTC.

This rearrangement joins TRBV9 to TRBJ2-2; 7 bases fit TRBD2. Germline assignment: CDR1 SGDLS and CDR2 YYNGEE. V lost 1 base, J lost 1 base, and 1 base stayed unmatched. The CDR3 extends over 15 amino acids. CDR3 nucleotides: TGTGCCAGCAGCGTATCGGGAGGGAACACCGGGGAGCTGTTTTTT. Amino acids: CASSVSGGNTGELFF.

The chain employs TRBV19 and TRBJ2-5; the D gene is possibly TRBD2 (6 bases). The CDR3 length is 15 residues. Germline CDR1 LNHDA, CDR2 SQIVND (reference sequence). V dropped 3 bases and J dropped 5 bases, with 16 bases sitting between them. CDR3 residues: CASSMPAGRGETQYF. CDR3 DNA sequence: TGTGCCAGTAGTATGCCGGCGGGACGGGGGGAGACCCAGTACTTC.

The J gene is TRBJ1-1, the V gene TRBV28; 7 bases match TRBD1. Germline CDR1 MDHEN, CDR2 SYDVKM. This CDR3 has 16 amino acids. J gave up 1 base and V 6 bases, and 11 bases lay outside the gene matches. In DNA form, the CDR3 reads TGTGCCAGCAGACCCTCTTACAGGGGCCCGAACACTGAAGCTTTCTTT. As protein: CASRPSYRGPNTEAFF.

The V gene is TRBV5-1, the J gene TRBJ2-6; TRBD1 aligns across 8 bases. Germline V lookup: CDR1 SGHRS, CDR2 YFSETQ. Trimming removed 2 bases from V and 1 base from J; junction bases left unmatched: 8. The CDR3 totals 18 residues. For the CDR3, the DNA is TGCGCCAGCAGCTTTGGCGCCAGGGGGCTGTCTGGGGCCAACGTCCTGACTTTC. Its protein product is CASSFGARGLSGANVLTF. The whole variable domain, filled in from reference TRBV5-1 and TRBJ2-6, reads KAGVTQTPRYLIKTRGQQVTLSCSPISGHRSVSWYQQTPGQGLQFLFEYFSETQRNKGNFPGRFSGRQFSNSRSEMNVSTLELGDSALYLCASSFGARGLSGANVLTFGAGSRLTVL.

Remarks on this clone: The same CDR3 is also encoded by other DNA sequences in this sample. The rearrangement joins TRBV19 to TRBJ2-3; 9 positions match TRBD2. Per germline, CDR1 LNHDA and CDR2 SQIVND (reference sequence). This CDR3 contains 15 residues. The V segment lost 5 bases and the J segment 2 bases; nucleotides outside the gene matches: 5. CDR3 region: CASSPGLAFTDTQYF. CDR3 bases: TGTGCCAGTAGTCCCGGACTAGCGTTCACAGATACGCAGTATTTT.

This clone appeared once. The chain recombines TRBV7-2 with TRBJ2-7, with 12 nucleotides matching TRBD2. Germline lookup yields CDR1 SGHTA and CDR2 FQGNSA. The CDR3 has 15 residues. Trimming at V came to 5 bases and at J to 4 bases, leaving 6 bases not matched to a gene. The CDR3 loop reads CASSHGLAGTYEQYF. As DNA, the CDR3 is TGTGCCAGCAGCCACGGACTAGCGGGAACTTACGAGCAGTACTTC.

The chain carries TRBV27 and TRBJ1-2; weak D call: TRBD1 (5 bases). From germline, CDR1 is MNHEY and CDR2 SMNVEV (reference sequence). This CDR3 has 16 residues. V dropped 10 bases and J dropped 4 bases, with 25 bases sitting between them. In DNA, the CDR3 is TGTGCCACCCTCAGTTTAGACCAGGGCTATGGCTATGGCTACACCTTC. The encoded protein is CATLSLDQGYGYGYTF.

This clone was picked up one time. One end of the junction is discordant with germline, which a read error may explain. The rearrangement links TRBV27 to TRBJ2-1; D is unresolved. The CDR3 has 9 residues. Germline CDR1 and CDR2: MNHEY and SMNVEV (reference sequence). The CDR3 nucleotides read TGTGCCAGCAGATCGACTCCTATCTTC. Protein: CASRSTPIF.

This chain uses TRBV4-2 with TRBJ2-7; no firm D call. Germline CDR1 and CDR2: LGHNA and YNFKEQ. The CDR3 spans 14 residues. Deletions cut 1 base from V and 1 base from J, with 8 bases between. CDR3 loop: CASSQAFGSYEQYF. CDR3 DNA: TGTGCCAGCAGCCAAGCTTTCGGGTCCTACGAGCAGTACTTC.

The CDR3 loop is CASSWAQGLSTEAFF. CDR3 coding DNA: TGTGCCAGCAGCTGGGCCCAGGGTCTTTCGACTGAAGCTTTCTTT. This chain uses TRBV5-4 with TRBJ1-1, with a possible D match to TRBD1 (5 bases). In germline, CDR1 is SGHNT, CDR2 YYREEE (reference sequence). CDR3 size: 15 residues. The germline V and J ends were trimmed by 3 bases and 5 bases, with 17 bases remaining between them.

The chain recombines TRBV2 with TRBJ1-5; tentative D call: TRBD1 (5 bases). The CDR3 spans 13 residues. With 5 bases removed from V and 5 bases from J, the gap between germline ends came to 10 bases. Germline CDR1 SNHLY, CDR2 FYNNEI. DNA of the CDR3: TGTGCCAGCAGTCCAGGGTCGTATCAGCCCCAGCATTTT. Translating gives CASSPGSYQPQHF. Supplemented by reference TRBV2 and TRBJ1-5, the full variable domain reads EPEVTQTPSHQVTQMGQEVILRCVPISNHLYFYWYRQILGQKVEFLVSFYNNEISEKSEIFDDQFSVERPDGSNFTLKIRSTKLEDSAMYFCASSPGSYQPQHFGDGTRLSIL.

The V call is TRBV5-4, the J call TRBJ2-1; 14 bases are a match to TRBD2. The CDR3 runs 18 residues. Germline-derived CDR1 and CDR2 are SGHNT and YYREEE (reference sequence). V dropped 1 base and J dropped 6; count of bases not matched to a gene: 9. In DNA, the CDR3 is TGTGCCAGCAGCTTGTGGGTAGGGGGACTAGCGGGGGCCAATGAGCAGTTCTTC. The encoded protein is CASSLWVGGLAGANEQFF.

The CDR3 nucleotides are TGTGCCAGCAGCTTAGAGGTCGGGAACTCGGAGGGAGAGACCCAGTACTTC. Protein sequence: CASSLEVGNSEGETQYF. This chain joins TRBV13 and TRBJ2-5; a possible D gene is TRBD2 (6 bases). Between the trimmed V and J ends, which lost 1 base and 4 bases, there was a span of 19 bases. Germline loops: CDR1 PRHDT, CDR2 FYEKMQ (reference sequence). The length of the CDR3 is 17 residues.

The chain uses TRBV19 and TRBJ2-5, with no clear D. Trimming took 3 bases from V and 0 from J, leaving 2 bases between them. CDR3 length: 12 residues. Germline V gene data show CDR1 as LNHDA and CDR2 as SQIVND (reference sequence). The CDR3 coding sequence is TGTGCCAGTAGTATCGACCAAGAGACCCAGTACTTC. Its translation is CASSIDQETQYF.

V gene TRBV14 combines with J gene TRBJ2-1; TRBD2 matches at 12 bases. The CDR3 totals 16 residues. Germline loops: CDR1 SGHDN, CDR2 FVKESK. V shed 2 bases, J shed 5 bases, and the junction held 4 bases outside the gene matches. The CDR3 nucleotides are TGTGCCAGCAGCCAACAGCTAGCGGGAGGGGACAATGAGCAGTTCTTC. Translated, it gives CASSQQLAGGDNEQFF. Full variable domain (outside the CDR3, taken from reference TRBV14 and TRBJ2-1): EAGVTQFPSHSVIEKGQTVTLRCDPISGHDNLYWYRRVMGKEIKFLLHFVKESKQDESGMPNNRFLAERTGGTYSTLKVQPAELEDSGVYFCASSQQLAGGDNEQFFGPGTRLTVL.

This sequence joins TRBV5-4 and TRBJ2-7; D call uncertain. This CDR3 contains 13 residues. Deletions cut 2 bases from V and 3 bases from J, with 9 bases between. The germline CDR1 and CDR2 sequences are SGHNT and YYREEE (reference sequence). The CDR3 here is CASSLDTFYEQYF. The CDR3 DNA sequence: TGTGCCAGCAGCTTAGACACCTTCTACGAGCAGTACTTC. The whole variable domain, remainder taken from reference TRBV5-4 and TRBJ2-7, is ETGVTQSPTHLIKTRGQQVTLRCSSQSGHNTVSWYQQALGQGPQFIFQYYREEENGRGNFPPRFSGLQFPNYSSELNVNALELDDSALYLCASSLDTFYEQYFGPGTRLTVT.

The rearrangement links TRBV6-6 to TRBJ2-2, with 12 bases aligning to TRBD2. Germline lookup yields CDR1 MNHNY and CDR2 SVGAGI (reference sequence). The CDR3 runs to 15 residues. The ends lost 7 bases at V and 15 bases at J; junction bases unmatched: 15. The CDR3 spells CASNHRLAGASLVFF. CDR3 sequence (DNA): TGTGCCAGCAACCATCGACTAGCGGGAGCCAGCCTGGTGTTTTTT.